The following is a T cell receptor (beta chain) sequence with its context. Its antigen remains undetermined. Base qualities are missing; no much larger clone stands one base away. TCR CDR3 regions were amplified from genomic DNA by multiplex PCR using the deep immunoSEQ assay. Extracted genomic DNA from each cell subset was distributed evenly across all wells of several immunoSEQ 96-well plates, and each plate was treated as a replicate. For sorted subsets, each replicate PCR was loaded with around 200 ng genomic DNA, equivalent to roughly 30,000 T cell genomes. The purified libraries were quantified using a Qubit 3.0 fluorometer, sized with a Bioanalyzer 2100, and then quantified again using the KAPA Library Quantification kit. A separate single-read 150-cycle Illumina NextSeq 550 flow cell was used to sequence each immunoSEQ 96-well plate. The paper's processing steps were these. Because the immunoSEQ output included only junctional sequences and no quality scores, the filtering could not be the same as the filtering used for full-length reads. To assign V/J genes and CDR3, sequences were annotated using PyIR, a Python wrapper for IgBLAST v1.9, with IMGT germline references. Any read was removed if the V/J assignment was weak (E-value above 1e-6), the CDR3 was missing, or the read contained stop codons, out-of-frame junctions, or ambiguous translated residues. V3J clonotypes were defined by identical inferred V gene, J gene, and CDR3 amino acid sequence. The percentage overlap between two repertoires was calculated by dividing the number of shared unique clonotypes by the size of the smaller repertoire. RTK rarefaction, the Chao1 estimator, and Recon v2.1 estimates of unobserved clonotypes were used to assess repertoire richness. OLGA was used to compute generation probabilities for all TCRbeta clonotypes that the gDNA method yielded from a few donors. TCRdb took over this immuneACCESS table, retaining in-frame rearrangements with V and J assigned. Such tables are incomplete; in checked studies, under half of the missing clones stem from an unresolved V gene, and the remainder is unexplained. Clone size and the V and J calls come from that table; the DNA yielded D and trimming. The sample has approximately 2,000,000 clones on record, around 95% of them singletons. The ten largest clones add up to approximately 1.7% of the sample.

For the CD8 naive samples, CD45RO-negative cells were positively selected for CCR7, yielding a CD45RA+CCR7+ population from which TemRA cells were excluded. The donors were healthy, HIV-negative adults with no recently reported acute infections or vaccinations. Only Caucasian adults living in Nashville, Tennessee, USA were represented among the donors. Blood was collected by leukapheresis, and PBMCs were isolated by Ficoll-Histopaque density gradient centrifugation and then cryopreserved in liquid nitrogen vapor phase. Purity and quantity of every magnetically sorted T cell population were checked by analytical flow cytometry. Genomic DNA was isolated from each sorted fraction and quantified by UV absorbance on a Nanodrop 2000c. This sample was included in a study of shared clonotypes between healthy human individuals (TCRdb year 2020). Study-level background: The cohort comprised two women and a few men aged 18 to 49 years. For each donor, CD4 naive and CD4 memory were each given three plates, CD8 naive was given two plates, and CD8 memory was given one plate. The study deeply sequenced blood TCR repertoires of about five healthy adults to estimate repertoire size and the extent of clonotype sharing between individuals. To increase sequencing depth and limit assay-specific biases, different laboratories used diverse techniques to prepare libraries and sequence TCR repertoires. Per donor, leukapheresis produced somewhere between about 0.94 and 10 billion PBMCs. The study at large found these results: Rarefaction of sorted-subset datasets indicated incomplete sequencing despite the large sequencing depth. Sampling was limited to blood, and TCR repertoires in tissue likely differ from TCR repertoires in blood. Naive subsets generally had larger estimated clonotype richness than memory subsets. Compared with non-shared clonotypes, clonotypes shared by all four sorted-subset donors had higher generation probabilities. Based on pairwise subsampling, the degree of clonotype sharing among donors was expected to be affected by sequencing depth. When a few donors were compared, the shared fraction of clonotypes was around 5.1% for naive CD4, 3.5% to 4% for naive CD8, 2% to 2.5% for memory CD4, and roughly 0.43% for memory CD8. Because the study included only a small number of donors, the genetic and exposure-history diversity represented was limited.

From a lookup of the germline V gene, CDR1 and CDR2 are SGHVS and FQNEAQ. V is shortened by 4 bases, J by 6 bases, and the region joining them spans 3 bases. Its CDR3 holds 11 amino acids, cysteine through phenylalanine. Solely the CDR3 DNA is kept, with 33 bases framed from the first base. The receptor was isolated from a man younger than 30 in good health. Some clones in this sample may be carry-over from other donors' samples. What was sequenced was naive CD8+ T cells from PBMCs. The cell subset or site label, read with the paper, signifies: CD45RA+CCR7+. The chain couples TRBV7-8 to TRBJ1-4; the D gene is not confidently resolved. The encoded CDR3 is CASSWDEKLFF. The bases read TGTGCCAGCAGCTGGGATGAAAAACTGTTTTTT.